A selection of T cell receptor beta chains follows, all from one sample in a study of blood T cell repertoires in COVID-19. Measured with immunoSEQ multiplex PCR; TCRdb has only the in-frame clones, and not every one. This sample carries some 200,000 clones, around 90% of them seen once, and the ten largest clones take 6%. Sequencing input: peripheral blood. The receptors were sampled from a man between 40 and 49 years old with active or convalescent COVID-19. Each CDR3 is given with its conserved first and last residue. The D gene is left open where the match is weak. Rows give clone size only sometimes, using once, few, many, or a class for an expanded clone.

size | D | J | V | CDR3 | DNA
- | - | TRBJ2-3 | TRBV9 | CASSPGTQASTDTQYF | TGTGCCAGCAGCCCCGGTACCCAGGCTAGCACAGATACGCAGTATTTT
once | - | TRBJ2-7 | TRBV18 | CASSQEVSPHEQYF | TGTGCCAGCTCACAAGAGGTCTCCCCCCACGAGCAGTACTTC
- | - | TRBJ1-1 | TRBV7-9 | CASSSLGGMNTEAFF | TGTGCCAGCAGCTCCTTGGGAGGCATGAACACTGAAGCTTTCTTT
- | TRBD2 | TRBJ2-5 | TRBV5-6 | CASSTKREGLETQYF | TGTGCCAGCAGCACGAAGCGGGAGGGCTTGGAGACCCAGTACTTC
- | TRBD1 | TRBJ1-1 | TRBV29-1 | CTYRGILDTEAFF | TGCACCTACAGGGGAATATTGGACACTGAAGCTTTCTTT
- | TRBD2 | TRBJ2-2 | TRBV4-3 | CASSPGTSGGWELFF | TGCGCCAGCAGCCCCGGGACTAGCGGCGGCTGGGAGCTGTTTTTT
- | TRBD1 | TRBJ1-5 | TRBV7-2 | CASSIWTGAFKSGNQPQHF | TGTGCCAGCAGCATATGGACAGGGGCTTTTAAGTCCGGCAATCAGCCCCAGCATTTT
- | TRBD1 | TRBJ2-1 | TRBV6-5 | CASSSATGYNEQFF | TGTGCCAGCAGTTCCGCGACAGGGTACAATGAGCAGTTCTTC
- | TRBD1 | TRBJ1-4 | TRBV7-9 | CASSVGTAPNEKLFF | TGTGCCAGCAGCGTTGGGACAGCTCCTAATGAAAAACTGTTTTTT
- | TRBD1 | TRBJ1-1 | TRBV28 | CASSEGQMNTEAFF | TGTGCCAGCAGTGAGGGACAGATGAACACTGAAGCTTTCTTT
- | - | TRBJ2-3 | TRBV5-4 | CASSLKWLSADTQYF | TGTGCCAGCAGCTTGAAATGGTTGTCGGCAGATACGCAGTATTTT
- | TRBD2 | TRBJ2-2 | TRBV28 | CASSLSAAGGTGELFF | TGTGCCAGCAGTTTATCTGCCGCGGGAGGTACCGGGGAGCTGTTTTTT
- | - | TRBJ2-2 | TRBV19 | CASSISATNTGELFF | TGTGCCAGTAGTATATCCGCGACGAACACCGGGGAGCTGTTTTTT
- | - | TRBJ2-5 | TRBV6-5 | CASSYYPGQETQYF | TGTGCCAGCAGTTACTACCCAGGGCAAGAGACCCAGTACTTC
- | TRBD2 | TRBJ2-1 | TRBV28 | CASSFGGGNEQFF | TGTGCCAGCAGTTTCGGGGGGGGCAATGAGCAGTTCTTC
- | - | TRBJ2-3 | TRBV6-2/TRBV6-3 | CASSPNSVTDTQYF | TGTGCCAGCAGTCCCAATTCAGTCACAGATACGCAGTATTTT
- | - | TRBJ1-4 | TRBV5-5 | CASSTEGVGDEKLFF | TGTGCCAGCAGCACGGAAGGGGTGGGTGATGAAAAACTGTTTTTT
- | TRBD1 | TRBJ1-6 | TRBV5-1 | CASSREGGNSPLHF | TGCGCCAGCAGTCGAGAAGGGGGCAATTCACCCCTCCACTTT
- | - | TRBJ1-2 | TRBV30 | CAWSKPGGYTF | TGTGCCTGGAGTAAGCCGGGTGGCTACACCTTC
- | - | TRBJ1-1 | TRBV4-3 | CASRSGRDGSDEAFF | TGCGCCAGCAGATCAGGGAGGGATGGGAGTGATGAAGCTTTCTTT
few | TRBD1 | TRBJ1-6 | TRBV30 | CASQRDSNSPLHF | TGTGCCTCCCAACGGGACAGTAATTCACCCCTCCACTTT
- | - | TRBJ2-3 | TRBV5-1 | CASSFEGPDTQYF | TGCGCCAGCAGCTTCGAGGGCCCAGATACGCAGTATTTT
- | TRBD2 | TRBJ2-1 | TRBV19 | CASSITSGGERFVNEQFF | TGTGCCAGTAGTATCACTAGCGGGGGCGAGAGGTTCGTCAATGAGCAGTTCTTC
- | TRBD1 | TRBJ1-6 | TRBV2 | CASSADGQGSNSPLHF | TGTGCCAGCAGCGCCGACGGACAGGGAAGCAATTCACCCCTCCACTTT
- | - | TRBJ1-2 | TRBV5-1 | CASSSDRFSYGYTF | TGCGCCAGCAGCTCGGACAGATTTTCCTATGGCTACACCTTC
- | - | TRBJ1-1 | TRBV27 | CASSSPPGNTEAFF | TGTGCCAGCAGTTCCCCCCCAGGAAACACTGAAGCTTTCTTT
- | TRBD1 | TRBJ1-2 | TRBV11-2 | CASSLATGDYGYTF | TGTGCCAGCAGCTTAGCCACAGGGGACTATGGCTACACCTTC
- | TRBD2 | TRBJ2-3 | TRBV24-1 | CATSDFYGAGDLLPDTQYF | TGTGCCACCAGTGATTTTTATGGAGCGGGAGACCTGTTACCAGATACGCAGTATTTT
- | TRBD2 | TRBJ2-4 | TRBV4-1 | CASSQPSPSGIVKNIQYF | TGCGCCAGCAGCCAACCGAGCCCCAGCGGGATTGTCAAAAACATTCAGTACTTC
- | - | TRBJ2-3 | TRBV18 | CASSPASTDTQYF | TGTGCCAGCTCTCCAGCGAGCACAGATACGCAGTATTTT
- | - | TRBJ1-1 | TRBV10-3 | CAIRTDRSDTEAFF | TGTGCCATCAGGACCGACAGGAGCGACACTGAAGCTTTCTTT
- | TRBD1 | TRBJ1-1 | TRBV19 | CASSRDRGNTEAFF | TGTGCCAGTAGCAGGGACAGGGGGAACACTGAAGCTTTCTTT
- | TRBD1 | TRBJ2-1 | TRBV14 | CASSLGTGGSLIYNEQFF | TGTGCCAGCAGTTTAGGGACAGGGGGCTCCTTGATCTACAATGAGCAGTTCTTC
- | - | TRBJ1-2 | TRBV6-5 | CASISESWGYTF | TGTGCCAGCATAAGTGAGTCCTGGGGCTACACCTTC
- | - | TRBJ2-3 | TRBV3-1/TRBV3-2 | CASSQDRGPAYNTDTQYF | TGTGCCAGCAGCCAAGATCGAGGTCCGGCCTACAACACAGATACGCAGTATTTT
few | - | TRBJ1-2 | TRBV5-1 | CASSLADSTIYGYTF | TGCGCCAGCAGCTTGGCCGACAGCACCATCTATGGCTACACCTTC
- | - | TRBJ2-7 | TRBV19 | CASRSQGEPYEQYF | TGTGCCAGTAGGTCACAGGGAGAGCCCTACGAGCAGTACTTC
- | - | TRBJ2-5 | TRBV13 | CASSLSGGTYQETQYF | TGTGCCAGCAGCTTGTCCGGAGGCACGTACCAAGAGACCCAGTACTTC
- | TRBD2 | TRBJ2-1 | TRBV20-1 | CSASVSGRSTYNEQFF | TGCAGTGCTAGTGTTAGCGGGAGGTCTACCTACAATGAGCAGTTCTTC
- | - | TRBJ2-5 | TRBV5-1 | CASSLATGFDGTQYF | TGCGCCAGCAGCCTAGCTACAGGGTTTGATGGGACCCAGTACTTC
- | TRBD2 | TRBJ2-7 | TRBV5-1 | CASSGRGLAEPYEQYF | TGCGCCAGCAGCGGGCGGGGACTAGCGGAGCCCTACGAGCAGTACTTC
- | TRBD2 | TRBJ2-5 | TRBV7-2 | CASSLGTSGKETQYF | TGTGCCAGCAGCTTGGGGACTAGCGGGAAGGAGACCCAGTACTTC
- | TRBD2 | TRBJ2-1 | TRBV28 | CASVGTSGPLSYNEQFF | TGTGCCAGCGTTGGGACTAGCGGGCCCCTCTCCTACAATGAGCAGTTCTTC
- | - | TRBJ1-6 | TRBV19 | CASSGTSSTPLHF | TGTGCCAGTAGCGGGACATCCAGCACACCCCTCCACTTT